Listed here is a single T cell receptor (beta chain). No cognate antigen has been identified for it. Base quality data are lacking; no much larger clone is found one base away. The data were obtained in a study of blood T cell repertoires in COVID-19 (dated by TCRdb to 2018 to 2020). As for the study more broadly: The collaborator samples originated in the United States, Italy and Spain and spanned the acute and convalescent phases of COVID-19. A de-identified subject ID, COVID-19 status, age in years and sex were almost always included in the sample metadata. The dataset comprised deeply sampled blood TCRbeta repertoires from subjects exposed to, actively infected with, or recovered from COVID-19. The prospective study material was composed of cDNA or gDNA derived from T cells, B-cell-depleted T cells, or PBMCs. The repertoires were released in a freely available public database intended as a resource for research on the immune response to SARS-CoV-2. Where HLA class I and class II types were available, the types were taken from metadata supplied by the sample provider, not from assay-based typing. The samples were drawn from two sources: the first 160 participants of the ongoing ImmuneRACE study, and 1,200 or so subjects contributed by 6 global collaborators.

The CDR3 sequence holds 13 residues, the cysteine and phenylalanine included. Of all the DNA, just the CDR3 is kept, 39 bases in frame from base 1. CDR1 and CDR2 were assigned from the germline V gene as SNHLY and FYNNEI. V is shortened by 2 bases, J by 4 bases, and the region joining them spans 8 bases. Participants in the prospective study were aged about 18 to 95 years, lived in some 24 United States geographic areas, and enrolled through a virtual design. Cohort assignment in the prospective study relied on participant-reported clinical history from a screening survey and a study questionnaire. Recovered participants in ImmuneRACE Cohort 3 were defined as having two consecutive negative NP/OP PCR tests, clearance from a healthcare professional, or resolution of symptoms. Each participant in the prospective study had whole blood, serum and a nasopharyngeal or oropharyngeal swab collected by mobile phlebotomists. Participants in the prospective study had the option to provide additional blood draws and questionnaires over an approximately 2-month period. Prospective study blood samples were shipped either frozen or at room temperature before DNA extraction.

The study at large found these results: The quantity of clinical and demographic metadata differed by source and by participant and was supplied without curation.

TCRbeta CDR3 regions were amplified from genomic DNA by means of the immunoSEQ Assay, a bias-controlled multiplex PCR. The study's own analysis went as follows. Within the assay, amplification of reference gene primers was used to estimate how many nucleated cells each sample contained. To quantify the absolute abundance of each unique TCRbeta CDR3 rearrangement, sequence reads were collapsed and filtered. Productive Simpson clonality was computed per sample as the square root of Simpson's diversity index over productive rearrangements. TCRdb carries this immuneACCESS record with in-frame sequences only. Its versions omit some clonotypes, under half of them owing to an unresolved V gene in the studies checked, with the rest unexplained. D and trimming were read from the DNA, whereas the V and J calls and clone size are those reported in that table. The sample records approximately 210,000 clones, under 90% of which are singletons. Of the sample, 3% to 4% is held by the ten largest clones.

The material sequenced was PBMCs or T cells enriched from blood (not recorded which). This TCR derives from an older woman who had recovered from COVID-19. This chain is built from TRBV2 and TRBJ1-2, with no confidently assigned D gene. The DNA sequence is given as TGTGCCAGCAGTGAATCCAGAACCTATGGCTACACCTTC. This yields the protein CASSESRTYGYTF.